This record concerns one T cell receptor beta chain sequence. In the original analysis: Quantification of nucleated cells was approximated via reference gene primer amplification. TCRdb's copy holds only in-frame clones and misses some; the assay was immunoSEQ multiplex PCR. That table is the source of V, J and clone size, and D and trimming were worked out from the DNA. The table has some 150,000 clones, 80% seen once. V gave up 3 bases and J gave up 8 bases, with 13 bases separating them. CDR3 size: 14 residues. Looked up from germline, CDR1 is SGHTA and CDR2 is FQGNSA. The data originate from a study of blood T cell repertoires in COVID-19.

The chain recombines TRBV7-2 with TRBJ1-4, with D tentatively TRBD1 (5 bases). The clonotype was recovered from a man in his 60s with active or convalescent COVID-19. Sequenced material: peripheral blood. This CDR3 reads CASSLGGNSEKLFF. The CDR3 coding sequence is TGTGCCAGCAGCTTGGGGGGGAATTCCGAAAAACTGTTTTTT.